This T cell receptor (beta chain) was identified in a study of blood T cells in healthy people across ages (dated by TCRdb to 2013 to 2016). Describing the broader study: In model experiments, template switching captured roughly one uniquely barcoded TCR beta cDNA molecule for every two T cells. The study measured age-related changes in TCR beta repertoire diversity using deep sequencing normalized with unique cDNA molecular identifiers. Donors of different ages were randomly distributed across sequencing lanes to avoid experimental bias. Using the same blood draw, the study looked at two additional independent replicas of 1 million unique cDNA reads for two donors, one aged 18 to 30 and the other aged 80 or older. Donors were grouped into four age groups: young (average roughly 17 years), middle-aged (roughly 38), aged (over 55) and long-lived (about 89). Beyond this particular receptor, the publication reports: As age increased, observed TCR beta diversity per million T cells dropped in a roughly linear way, and a significant reduction was already evident by age 40. Compared with the aged group, the long-lived group had more naive CD4+ T cells, fewer expanded clones and increased TCR diversity, suggesting age selection. There was a strong correlation between observed TCR beta diversity and the percentage of naive T cells measured by flow cytometry. Estimates of total diversity based on one million sequenced T cells were considered lower bounds and underestimates. Donor CMV infection status was unknown, potentially confounding age-related changes in expanded clonotypes. Because profiling used bulk unsorted PBMCs, naive and antigen-experienced compartments could not be compared conclusively.

Relative to germline, V is missing 0 bases and J is missing 1 base, with 4 bases of the junction outside any gene match. The germline V gene encodes CDR1 SGHDT and CDR2 YYEEEE. The CDR3, cysteine through phenylalanine, is 16 amino acids long. This entry keeps only the CDR3 DNA: 48 bases, framed from base 1. In regard to this clonotype: It lacks a known antigen. No much larger clone exists at a distance of one base, and base qualities are not known.

The approximately 41 donors, aged 6 to 90 years, were systemically healthy Caucasian individuals from Russia. Each donor gave approximately 9.3 milliliters of peripheral blood, collected into EDTA-treated Vacutainer tubes. PBMCs were isolated by Ficoll-Paque density-gradient centrifugation, with at least 6.5 million obtained per sample. Trizol reagent was used to extract total RNA from PBMCs, with at least 5 micrograms per sample. For every donor, flow cytometry on a PBMC aliquot measured the percentage of naive CD45RAhigh/CD27high T cells. The library was produced with 5' RACE. Sequencing was carried out with an Illumina HiSeq 2500. A second PCR of roughly 7 to 11 cycles was performed with a sample-barcoded 5' primer and a J-beta primer mix. A template-switch 5' adaptor carrying 12 random nucleotides introduced a unique molecular identifier onto each TCR beta cDNA molecule. Each sample yielded at least 2.5 million CDR3-containing paired-end reads. First-strand cDNA was synthesized from all RNA with the Mint cDNA synthesis kit, primed by a TRBC-specific oligonucleotide. Following uracil-DNA glycosylase treatment, all cDNA underwent a first 18-cycle PCR with the universal primers M1SS and BC2_uni_R. Turning to the authors' computational methods: For normalization, 1 million high-quality reads were randomly selected from each sample, with every read carrying a distinct molecular identifier. Reads sharing molecular identifiers were discarded rather than binned into consensus sequences. MiTCR, set to a Q25 quality threshold and the strictest error-elimination algorithm, was used for CDR3 identification, clonotype clustering and error correction. A nonparametric unseen species model with Euler transformation was used to estimate lower-bound total TCR beta diversity. TCRdb reprocessing: public reads trimmed at Q25 with fastp, clones called with MiXCR, in-frame beta chains kept. Each CDR3 protein gets just one entry, which takes the most common genes and DNA from the rows behind it. TCRdb, not the authors, supplied the V and J calls. This sample is represented by 790,000 or so distinct CDR3 sequences; roughly three fifths of them were singletons. Together, the top ten hold roughly 24% of the sample.

Sequencing used blood. The sequence was collected from a man aged 35-49 years in good health. The chain links TRBV5-6 with TRBJ2-3, with TRBD2 matching 8 junction bases. The CDR3 region has the sequence CASSLARRGGTDTQYF. The base sequence is TGTGCCAGCAGCTTGGCCCGGCGGGGGGGCACAGATACGCAGTATTTT.